Shown below are 21 T cell receptor beta chains from a single sample sequenced in a study of shared T cell receptors in the human thymus (dated by TCRdb to the early 2020s). The library was produced with the immunoSEQ multiplex PCR assay. Held by TCRdb, this immuneACCESS table contains in-frame sequences only and omits some clones. Under half of the omission traces to an unresolved V gene where checked; the cause of the rest is unknown. In all, the sample holds around 730,000 clones, and over 75% of those were seen once. 0.008% to 0.011% of the sample is held by the ten biggest clonotypes. This same sample was also part of a study on human thymus T cells.

The sample taken for sequencing was thymocytes. These receptors were taken from a girl under three years old with a congenital heart defect. Donor details come from another sample of the same person, matched by shared clones.

The rearrangement uses TRBV11-2 and TRBJ2-7, with TRBD1 identical over 10 bases. The germline V gene has CDR1 SGHAT and CDR2 FQNNGV. The junction had 19 bases not matched to a gene; V was cut back by 5 bases and J by 3 bases. This CDR3 has 19 amino acids. For the CDR3, the DNA is TGTGCCAGCAGCACCCCGGACAGGGGGGGCCCTATTGACCGCTACGAGCAGTACTTC. It yields the protein CASSTPDRGGPIDRYEQYF.

The chain uses TRBV7-9 and TRBJ2-5; no clear D. Trimming took off 6 bases at V and 4 bases at J, with 18 bases between the two ends. CDR3 size: 15 residues. Germline CDR1 SEHNR, CDR2 FQNEAQ (reference sequence). This CDR3 reads CASRPTGFSGETQYF. The CDR3 bases are TGTGCCAGCAGACCTACTGGTTTTTCGGGAGAGACCCAGTACTTC.

This chain joins TRBV27 and TRBJ2-1, with 13 positions matching TRBD2. V gave up 7 bases and J gave up 5 bases; unmatched junction bases: 8. This CDR3 has 16 residues. Germline-derived CDR1 and CDR2 are MNHEY and SMNVEV (reference sequence). The CDR3 DNA sequence: TGTGCCAGCATGAGCTACGGGACTAGCGGGGACAATGAGCAGTTCTTC. It is translated as CASMSYGTSGDNEQFF.

This clone was picked up one time. V usage is TRBV28 and J usage is TRBJ1-2; the match to TRBD1 covers 10 bases. V shed 7 bases, J shed 0 bases, and the junction held 8 bases outside the gene matches. This CDR3 is 16 amino acids long. Germline CDR1 and CDR2: MDHEN and SYDVKM. CDR3 protein: CASTKTGGPANYGYTF. CDR3 sequence (DNA): TGTGCCAGCACGAAGACAGGGGGCCCAGCTAACTATGGCTACACCTTC.

This clone turned up a few times. The rearrangement links TRBV4-1 to TRBJ2-7; 7 bases agree with TRBD1. The CDR3 spans 14 residues. V was clipped by 1 base and J by 2 bases; unmatched bases: 2. Germline-derived CDR1 and CDR2 are MGHRA and YSYEKL. The CDR3 region has the DNA TGCGCCAGCAGCCAAGGGGACAGTCCCTACGAGCAGTACTTC. It codes for CASSQGDSPYEQYF.

The V call is TRBV11-1, the J call TRBJ1-4; 7 bases fit TRBD1. CDR3 length: 19 amino acids. Germline CDR1 reads SGHAT; CDR2 reads FQDESV (reference sequence). Unmatched junction bases numbered 19, after V lost 2 bases and J lost 7 bases. The CDR3 sequence: CASSLNQPRKGAMIEKLFF. Here the CDR3 DNA reads TGTGCCAGCAGCTTAAATCAACCGAGGAAGGGGGCGATGATTGAAAAACTGTTTTTT.

The rearrangement links TRBV5-4 to TRBJ2-3; TRBD2 agrees at 10 bases. CDR1 SGHNT and CDR2 YYREEE come from the germline V gene (reference sequence). Germline trimming cut 0 bases from V and 4 bases from J; bases unmatched to any gene: 8. The length of the CDR3 is 17 residues. In DNA, the CDR3 is TGTGCCAGCAGCTTGGTTCCTAGCGGGGGAAATTCAGATACGCAGTATTTT. Amino acids: CASSLVPSGGNSDTQYF.

The J gene is TRBJ1-5, the V gene TRBV6-1; possibly TRBD1 for D (5 bases). The V gene's germline CDR1 is MNHNS and CDR2 SASEGT. The CDR3 consists of 15 residues. Trimming removed 3 bases from V and 3 bases from J, with 12 bases in between. Here the CDR3 DNA reads TGTGCCAGCAGTGAGTCAGGGCAGCCCAATCAGCCCCAGCATTTT. Translating it yields CASSESGQPNQPQHF.

The chain carries TRBV5-1 and TRBJ2-3; the D gene is possibly TRBD2 (7 bases). Deletions cut 5 bases from V and 1 base from J, with 11 bases between. Germline V gene lookup returns CDR1 SGHRS and CDR2 YFSETQ. This CDR3 has 14 amino acids. CDR3 sequence: CASRAGAGTDTQYF. DNA of the CDR3: TGCGCCAGCAGGGCGGGGGCGGGCACAGATACGCAGTATTTT.

There are a few counts of this clone. The CDR3, as DNA: TGCGCCAGCAGCTTCTATTCCAGGGGGAGTATTGGAAACACCATATATTTT. Translation gives CASSFYSRGSIGNTIYF. V gene TRBV5-1 combines with J gene TRBJ1-3; TRBD1 aligns across 7 bases. The V segment lost 2 bases and the J segment 3 bases; nucleotides outside the gene matches: 11. Germline-derived CDR1 and CDR2 are SGHRS and YFSETQ. This CDR3 has 17 residues. Based on the CDR3 plus reference TRBV5-1 and TRBJ1-3, the full variable domain is KAGVTQTPRYLIKTRGQQVTLSCSPISGHRSVSWYQQTPGQGLQFLFEYFSETQRNKGNFPGRFSGRQFSNSRSEMNVSTLELGDSALYLCASSFYSRGSIGNTIYFGEGSWLTVV.

The chain employs TRBV2 and TRBJ1-1; TRBD1 might be the D (5 bases). V was clipped by 0 bases and J by 3 bases, with 17 bases between them. Germline CDR1 is SNHLY and CDR2 is FYNNEI. CDR3 length: 17 residues. The CDR3, as DNA: TGTGCCAGCAGTGAAGCCTTGTCAGGGTTTGGGTACACTGAAGCTTTCTTT. Translated, it gives CASSEALSGFGYTEAFF. Using reference TRBV2 and TRBJ1-1 for the parts outside the CDR3, the full variable domain is EPEVTQTPSHQVTQMGQEVILRCVPISNHLYFYWYRQILGQKVEFLVSFYNNEISEKSEIFDDQFSVERPDGSNFTLKIRSTKLEDSAMYFCASSEALSGFGYTEAFFGQGTRLTVV.

This chain uses TRBV27 with TRBJ1-3, with TRBD1 matching 10 bases. Germline loops: CDR1 MNHEY, CDR2 SMNVEV (reference sequence). V dropped 6 bases and J dropped 4; count of bases not matched to a gene: 6. The CDR3 spans 15 residues. Here the CDR3 reads CASRRQGARGNTIYF. The DNA for the CDR3 is TGTGCCAGCAGGAGACAGGGGGCGCGCGGAAACACCATATATTTT.

The chain recombines TRBV7-2 with TRBJ2-1; possible D gene TRBD2, 7 bases. Germline V lookup: CDR1 SGHTA, CDR2 FQGNSA. The CDR3 is made up of 19 amino acids. Between the trimmed V and J ends, which lost 4 bases and 0 bases, there was a span of 22 bases. Here the CDR3 DNA reads TGTGCCAGCAGCTCCAGCACCATTAGGGGGGGGAGCTCCTACAATGAGCAGTTCTTC. Its protein product is CASSSSTIRGGSSYNEQFF.

This clone was recorded once. This chain connects TRBV10-2 to TRBJ2-3; TRBD2 might be the D (5 bases). Trimming removed 6 bases at V and 1 base at J, with 8 bases between. Germline values: CDR1 WSHSY, CDR2 SAAADI. The CDR3 sequence is 13 residues long. Here the CDR3 DNA reads TGCGCCAGCAGCGGGGTTCGCACAGATACGCAGTATTTT. This gives the protein CASSGVRTDTQYF.

The rearrangement links TRBV18 to TRBJ1-2, with 7 bases lining up with TRBD1. The CDR3 consists of 14 residues. CDR1 is KGHSH, CDR2 LQKENI, per germline. Unmatched junction bases numbered 5, after V lost 3 bases and J lost 4 bases. The CDR3 sequence is CASSPTGQVYGYTF. The CDR3 DNA sequence: TGTGCCAGCTCACCCACCGGACAGGTCTATGGCTACACCTTC.

The chain uses TRBV2 and TRBJ1-1; tentative D call: TRBD1 (5 bases). Between the trimmed V and J ends, which lost 9 bases and 1 base, there was a span of 15 bases. The CDR3 is 14 amino acids. Germline CDR1 SNHLY, CDR2 FYNNEI. This CDR3 is CARAAYGGNTEAFF. CDR3 sequence (DNA): TGTGCCAGGGCCGCCTACGGGGGGAACACTGAAGCTTTCTTT.

This clone came up once. The V and J genes are TRBV18 and TRBJ2-6; 7 nucleotides match TRBD1. The germline gives CDR1 KGHSH, CDR2 LQKENI. CDR3 length: 19 residues. V dropped 0 bases and J dropped 2; count of bases not matched to a gene: 10. Here the CDR3 DNA reads TGTGCCAGCTCACCACCGAGGGGGCTCTTGTTGACTGGGGCCAACGTCCTGACTTTC. Translated, it gives CASSPPRGLLLTGANVLTF.

This clone was seen once. The chain uses TRBV7-3 and TRBJ1-1; 10 bases line up with TRBD1. Germline CDR1 and CDR2: SGHTA and FQGTGA. This CDR3 has 15 amino acids. V shed 5 bases, J shed 5 bases, and the junction held 8 bases outside the gene matches. CDR3 protein: CASSPGRTGGTEAFF. CDR3 nucleotide sequence: TGTGCCAGCAGCCCAGGCCGGACAGGGGGAACTGAAGCTTTCTTT.

The rearrangement joins TRBV10-3 to TRBJ1-2; tentative D call: TRBD1 (6 bases). This CDR3 has 16 amino acids. V lost 2 bases and J lost 5, with 18 bases in between. The V gene's germline CDR1 is ENHRY and CDR2 SYGVKD. This CDR3 reads CAISEPSSDRRYGYTF. The DNA of the CDR3 is TGTGCCATCAGTGAGCCATCTTCCGACAGGAGGTATGGCTACACCTTC.

The gene calls are TRBV14 and TRBJ2-7; TRBD2 is a possible D gene (6 bases). CDR3 size: 17 residues. Germline V gene data show CDR1 as SGHDN and CDR2 as FVKESK. Trimming stripped 1 base from V and 7 bases from J, with 23 bases between. CDR3 coding DNA: TGTGCCAGCAGCCAAGCGGGGGACCCACTTCAGTTGTGGGAGCAGTACTTC. Protein: CASSQAGDPLQLWEQYF.

The V call is TRBV11-2, the J call TRBJ1-5, with 7 bases lining up with TRBD1. CDR3 length: 17 amino acids. The trim removed 0 bases at V and 6 bases at J, leaving 11 bases unmatched. Germline assignment: CDR1 SGHAT and CDR2 FQNNGV. Written as DNA, the CDR3 is TGTGCCAGCAGCTTAGATACCCCTACAGGGGCGGGTCAGCCCCAGCATTTT. Translated, it gives CASSLDTPTGAGQPQHF.